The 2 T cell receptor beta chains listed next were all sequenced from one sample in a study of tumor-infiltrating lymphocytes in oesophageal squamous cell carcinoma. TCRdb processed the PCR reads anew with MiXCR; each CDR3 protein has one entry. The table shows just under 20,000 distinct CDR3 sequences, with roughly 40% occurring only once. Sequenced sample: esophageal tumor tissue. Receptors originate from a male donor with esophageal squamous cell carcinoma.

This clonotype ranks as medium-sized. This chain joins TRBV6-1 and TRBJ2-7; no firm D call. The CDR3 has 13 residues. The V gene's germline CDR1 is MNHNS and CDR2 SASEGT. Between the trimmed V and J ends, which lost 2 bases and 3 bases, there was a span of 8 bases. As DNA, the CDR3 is TGTGCCAGCAGTGAATTCGAGAACTACGAGCAGTACTTC. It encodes CASSEFENYEQYF.

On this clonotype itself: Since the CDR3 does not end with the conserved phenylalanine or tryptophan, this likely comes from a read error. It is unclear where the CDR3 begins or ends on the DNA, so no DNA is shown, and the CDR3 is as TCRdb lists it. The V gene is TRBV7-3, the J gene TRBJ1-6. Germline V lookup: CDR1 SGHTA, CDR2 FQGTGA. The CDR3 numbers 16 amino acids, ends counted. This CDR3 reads CASSLTRDYNEQFFGP.